These 20 T cell receptor beta chains were sequenced from one sample in a study of identifying expanded T cells in peripheral blood. Sequenced by immunoSEQ multiplex PCR; TCRdb stores in-frame clones only, minus some. Among more than 85,000 clones, roughly 90% were seen once, and the ten largest hold under 9%. The sequenced sample was blood. All receptors come from a person aged 18 to 75 in good health.

This chain's CDR3 is CATSSTRTDNEKLFF. The DNA for the CDR3 is TGTGCCACCAGCTCTACCCGGACAGACAATGAAAAACTGTTTTTT. V and J are TRBV15 and TRBJ1-4; TRBD1 is a possible D gene (6 bases). The CDR3 extends over 15 amino acids. The germline gives CDR1 LNHNV, CDR2 YYDKDF (reference sequence). The V gene lost 5 bases and the J gene lost 5 bases, with 15 bases spanning the gap. The variable domain in full, completed from reference TRBV15 and TRBJ1-4, reads DAMVIQNPRYQVTQFGKPVTLSCSQTLNHNVMYWYQQKSSQAPKLLFHYYDKDFNNEADTPDNFQSRRPNTSFCFLDIRSPGLGDTAMYLCATSSTRTDNEKLFFGSGTQLSVL.

The chain is built from TRBV7-9 and TRBJ2-7, with D possibly being TRBD1 (5 bases). Germline CDR1 is SEHNR and CDR2 is FQNEAQ (reference sequence). CDR3 length equals 12 residues. V was clipped by 1 base and J by 7 bases, with 8 bases between them. The CDR3 region is CASSLEGVEQYF. In DNA, the CDR3 is TGTGCCAGCAGCTTAGAAGGGGTAGAGCAGTACTTC.

This chain connects TRBV7-9 to TRBJ1-5; 7 bases line up with TRBD1. CDR3 length: 13 amino acids. V was clipped by 5 bases and J by 7 bases; unmatched bases: 5. Germline-derived CDR1 and CDR2 are SEHNR and FQNEAQ (reference sequence). This CDR3 reads CASSEQGQQPQHF. The DNA for the CDR3 is TGTGCCAGCAGCGAACAGGGGCAACAGCCCCAGCATTTT.

V usage is TRBV2 and J usage is TRBJ2-3, with TRBD2 matching over 8 bases. The germline V gene encodes CDR1 SNHLY and CDR2 FYNNEI. The CDR3 runs to 16 residues. The V and J ends lost 3 bases and 3 bases, in that order; junction bases with no gene match: 8. The CDR3 sequence is CASSEAGTRITDTQYF. In DNA, the CDR3 is TGTGCCAGCAGTGAGGCCGGGACTAGGATAACAGATACGCAGTATTTT.

The V gene is TRBV6-5, the J gene TRBJ2-5, with D uncertain. CDR1 and CDR2 (germline): MNHEY, SVGAGI. CDR3 length: 13 amino acids. V lost 5 bases, J lost 5 bases, and 12 bases lay in between. The CDR3 DNA is TGTGCCAGCAGTCCACCATACGGGGAGACCCAGTACTTC. Its translation: CASSPPYGETQYF.

The V and J genes are TRBV15 and TRBJ2-5; 7 bases line up with TRBD2. Germline CDR1 reads LNHNV; CDR2 reads YYDKDF (reference sequence). The CDR3 extends over 15 amino acids. The junction had 4 bases not matched to a gene; V was cut back by 0 bases and J by 3 bases. In DNA, the CDR3 is TGTGCCACCAGCAGAGAAGCTAGCGGAAAAGAGACCCAGTACTTC. This codes for CATSREASGKETQYF.

The V gene is TRBV7-2, the J gene TRBJ2-4; a weak D match, TRBD1 (7 bases). The V gene's germline CDR1 is SGHTA and CDR2 FQGNSA. The CDR3 covers 14 residues. V lost 5 bases to trimming and J lost 6 bases, with 14 bases between them. CDR3 nucleotide sequence: TGTGCCAGCAGCCATCGGCGGGACAGAAACATTCAGTACTTC. Residues: CASSHRRDRNIQYF.

This clone has just one count. The V call is TRBV29-1, the J call TRBJ2-7; a weak D match, TRBD1 (7 bases). Germline V CDR1 and CDR2: SQVTM, ANQGSEA. V gave up 5 bases and J gave up 2 bases, with 19 bases separating them. The CDR3 is made up of 15 amino acids. This CDR3 is CSVLPQGGGTYEQYF. The CDR3, as DNA: TGCAGCGTTCTGCCCCAGGGGGGTGGGACCTACGAGCAGTACTTC.

The chain is built from TRBV10-3 and TRBJ2-3; TRBD2 matches 13 bases. CDR3 length: 17 residues. From germline, CDR1 is ENHRY and CDR2 SYGVKD. With 6 bases clipped from V and 1 base from J, the junction kept 7 bases outside the gene matches. The CDR3, as DNA: TGTGCCATCAGGCCCGGGACTAGCGGGATGGGCACAGATACGCAGTATTTT. Protein sequence: CAIRPGTSGMGTDTQYF.

Here the CDR3 reads CASLNTGGPHEQYF. The CDR3 DNA follows: TGTGCCAGCCTTAATACGGGAGGGCCCCACGAGCAGTACTTC. The chain has TRBV6-6 and TRBJ2-7; 8 bases fit TRBD2. Looked up from germline, CDR1 is MNHNY and CDR2 is SVGAGI (reference sequence). The ends lost 8 bases at V and 5 bases at J; junction bases unmatched: 11. The CDR3 runs 14 residues.

The rearrangement uses TRBV28 and TRBJ2-7, with D perhaps TRBD1 (6 bases). The CDR3 is made up of 13 amino acids. Trimming cost V 8 bases and J 5 bases, with 16 bases left between them. Germline V CDR1 and CDR2: MDHEN, SYDVKM. The CDR3 is CASGVQGFHEQYF. The CDR3 nucleotides are TGTGCCAGCGGCGTCCAGGGGTTCCACGAGCAGTACTTC. Drawing the rest from reference TRBV28 and TRBJ2-7, the complete variable domain is DVKVTQSSRYLVKRTGEKVFLECVQDMDHENMFWYRQDPGLGLRLIYFSYDVKMKEKGDIPEGYSVSREKKERFSLILESASTNQTSMYLCASGVQGFHEQYFGPGTRLTVT.

The V gene is TRBV16, the J gene TRBJ1-1; D is unclear. Between the trimmed V and J ends, which lost 1 base and 0 bases, there was a span of 3 bases. Germline CDR1 reads KGHSY; CDR2 reads FQNENV. The CDR3 length is 13 residues. Here the CDR3 reads CASSQYLNTEAFF. CDR3 nucleotides: TGTGCCAGCAGCCAATACCTGAACACTGAAGCTTTCTTT.

This chain joins TRBV7-9 and TRBJ2-1, with 8 bases aligning to TRBD2. After removal of 5 bases from V and 7 bases from J, the junction contained 10 bases not matched to a gene. Per the germline V gene, CDR1 is SEHNR and CDR2 is FQNEAQ (reference sequence). This CDR3 spans 15 amino acids. The CDR3 nucleotides are TGTGCCAGCAGCCAACCGGGACTAGGGGTAAATGAGCAGTTCTTC. Protein: CASSQPGLGVNEQFF. Full variable domain (rest looked up from reference TRBV7-9 and TRBJ2-1): DTGVSQNPRHKITKRGQNVTFRCDPISEHNRLYWYRQTLGQGPEFLTYFQNEAQLEKSRLLSDRFSAERPKGSFSTLEIQRTEQGDSAMYLCASSQPGLGVNEQFFGPGTRLTVL.

The chain employs TRBV5-4 and TRBJ1-3; perhaps TRBD1 as D (5 bases). The ends were cut back, 2 bases at V and 3 bases at J, with 9 bases in the middle. The CDR3 sequence is 14 residues long. CDR1 and CDR2 (germline): SGHNT, YYREEE (reference sequence). CDR3 region: CASSFRDGGNTIYF. In DNA, the CDR3 is TGTGCCAGCAGCTTCCGGGACGGTGGAAACACCATATATTTT.

The chain carries TRBV27 and TRBJ1-6, with D unclear. V was pared by 5 bases and J by 2 bases, with 13 bases between. The germline CDR1 and CDR2 sequences are MNHEY and SMNVEV (reference sequence). CDR3 length equals 16 residues. CDR3 sequence: CASSPPRRAYNSPLHF. The CDR3 nucleotides are TGTGCCAGCAGTCCACCTCGCCGGGCCTATAATTCACCCCTCCACTTT.

The V gene is TRBV23-1, the J gene TRBJ2-7; perhaps TRBD1 as D (6 bases). TRBV23-1 is recorded as an ORF, its role being uncertain. CDR3 size: 13 residues. The V gene lost 8 bases and the J gene lost 3 bases, with 14 bases spanning the gap. In DNA, the CDR3 is TGCGCCAGCTCTTACAGGGAGCTCTACGAGCAGTACTTC. It codes for CASSYRELYEQYF.

This chain joins TRBV10-2 and TRBJ1-3; 9 bases are shared with TRBD1. Germline CDR1 and CDR2: WSHSY and SAAADI. Trimming cost V 7 bases and J 2 bases; bases outside gene matches: 6. This CDR3 spans 15 amino acids. This chain's CDR3 is CASKTGTGPGNTIYF. The CDR3 DNA reads as TGCGCCAGCAAGACCGGGACAGGGCCTGGAAACACCATATATTTT.

The chain recombines TRBV28 with TRBJ1-2; the match to TRBD1 covers 7 bases. The CDR3 contains 15 residues. V gave up 3 bases and J gave up 6 bases; unmatched junction bases: 10. CDR1 is MDHEN, CDR2 SYDVKM, per germline. This CDR3 reads CASSLGRGAYHGYTF. CDR3 in DNA: TGTGCCAGCAGTTTGGGCAGGGGGGCCTATCATGGCTACACCTTC.

The V and J genes are TRBV18 and TRBJ1-4, with D perhaps matching TRBD1 (6 bases). The germline V and J ends were trimmed by 3 bases and 6 bases, with 14 bases remaining between them. The CDR3 has 15 residues. Germline values: CDR1 KGHSH, CDR2 LQKENI. In DNA, the CDR3 is TGTGCCAGCTCACCCAGGGGTGGTTTTGATGAAAAACTGTTTTTT. It yields the protein CASSPRGGFDEKLFF.

The V and J genes are TRBV5-4 and TRBJ2-1, with D tentatively TRBD2 (6 bases). V lost 0 bases and J 10 bases, leaving 11 bases between the germline ends. The CDR3 is made up of 13 amino acids. Germline CDR1 reads SGHNT; CDR2 reads YYREEE (reference sequence). The CDR3 reads CASSLAGAREQFF. The CDR3 coding sequence is TGTGCCAGCAGCTTGGCGGGAGCAAGGGAGCAGTTCTTC.